This entry is about one T cell receptor (beta chain). Its target is unknown. Naive CD8+ T cells showed CD45RO-CCR7+CD27+CD95-. Libraries were UMI-labeled 5' RACE TRB cDNA. With the 5' RACE reads reprocessed, TCRdb shows one record per CDR3 protein and no DNA. This listing includes more than 65,000 distinct CDR3 sequences. The source of the sample is a study of CXCR3-negative and CXCR3-positive naive CD8 T cells. Study-wide results and limits: Memory, not naive, CXCR3-negative and CXCR3-positive cells differed in TRBV-TRBJ usage. CD5 surface expression was similar among naive subsets, and TCR strength was estimated by inference from TRB CDR3 properties. Diversity was high in both naive subsets and much lower in memory cells.

CDR3 length equals 16 residues. CDR1 SQVTM and CDR2 ANQGSEA come from the germline V gene. Sample: naive CXCR3- CD8+ T cells from blood. Specified subset: CD45RO-CCR7+CD27+CD95- naive CD8+ T cells lacking CXCR3 (TNR3-). This TCR was sampled from a human donor in good health. Some clones in this sample may be carry-over from other donors' samples. The V and J genes are TRBV29-1 and TRBJ1-2. The CDR3: CSARAEGLGAGYGYTF.